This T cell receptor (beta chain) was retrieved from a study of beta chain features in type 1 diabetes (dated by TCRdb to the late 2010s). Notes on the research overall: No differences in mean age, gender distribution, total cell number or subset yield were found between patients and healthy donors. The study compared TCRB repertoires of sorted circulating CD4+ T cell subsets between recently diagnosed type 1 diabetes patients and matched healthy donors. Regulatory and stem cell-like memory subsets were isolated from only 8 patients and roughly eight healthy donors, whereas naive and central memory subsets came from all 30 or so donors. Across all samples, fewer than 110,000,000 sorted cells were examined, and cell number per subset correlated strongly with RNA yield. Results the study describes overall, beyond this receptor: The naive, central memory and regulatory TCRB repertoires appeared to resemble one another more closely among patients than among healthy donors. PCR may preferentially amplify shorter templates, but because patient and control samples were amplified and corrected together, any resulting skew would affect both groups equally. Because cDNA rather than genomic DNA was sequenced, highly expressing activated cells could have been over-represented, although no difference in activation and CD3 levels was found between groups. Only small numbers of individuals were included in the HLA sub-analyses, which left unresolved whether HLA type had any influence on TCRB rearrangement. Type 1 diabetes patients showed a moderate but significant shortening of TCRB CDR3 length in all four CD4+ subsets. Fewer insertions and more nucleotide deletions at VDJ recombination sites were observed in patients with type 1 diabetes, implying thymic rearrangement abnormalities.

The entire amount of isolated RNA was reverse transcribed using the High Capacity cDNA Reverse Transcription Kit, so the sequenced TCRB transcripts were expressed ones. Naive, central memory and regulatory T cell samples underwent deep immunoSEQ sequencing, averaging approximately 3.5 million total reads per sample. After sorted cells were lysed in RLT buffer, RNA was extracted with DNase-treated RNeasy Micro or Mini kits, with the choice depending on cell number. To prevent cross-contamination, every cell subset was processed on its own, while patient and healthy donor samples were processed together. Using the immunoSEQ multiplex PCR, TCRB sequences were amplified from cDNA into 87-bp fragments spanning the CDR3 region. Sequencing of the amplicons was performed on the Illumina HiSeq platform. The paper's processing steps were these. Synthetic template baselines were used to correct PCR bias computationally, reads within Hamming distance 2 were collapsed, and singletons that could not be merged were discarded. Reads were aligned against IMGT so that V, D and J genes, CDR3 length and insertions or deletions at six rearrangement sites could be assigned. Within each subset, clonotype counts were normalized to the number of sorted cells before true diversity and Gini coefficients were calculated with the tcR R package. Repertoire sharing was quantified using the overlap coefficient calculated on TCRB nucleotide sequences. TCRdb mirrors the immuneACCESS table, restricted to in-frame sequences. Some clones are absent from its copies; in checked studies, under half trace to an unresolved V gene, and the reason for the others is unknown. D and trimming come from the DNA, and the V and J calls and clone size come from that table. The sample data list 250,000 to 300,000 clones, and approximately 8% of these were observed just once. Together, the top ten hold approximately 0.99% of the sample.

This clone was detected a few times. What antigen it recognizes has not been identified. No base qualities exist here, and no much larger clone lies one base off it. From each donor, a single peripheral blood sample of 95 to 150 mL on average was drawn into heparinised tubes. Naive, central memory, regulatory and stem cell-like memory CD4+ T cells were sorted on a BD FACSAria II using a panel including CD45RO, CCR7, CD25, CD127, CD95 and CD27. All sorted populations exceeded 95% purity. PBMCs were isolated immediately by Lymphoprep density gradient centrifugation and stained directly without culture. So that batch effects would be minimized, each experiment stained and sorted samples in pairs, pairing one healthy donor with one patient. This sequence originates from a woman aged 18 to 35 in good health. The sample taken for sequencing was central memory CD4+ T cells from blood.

The DNA reads as follows: TGTGCCAGCAGTTTAGTACAGGGCCCCTACAATGAGCAGTTCTTC. This yields the protein CASSLVQGPYNEQFF. The V and J segments used are TRBV27 and TRBJ2-1; the D gene is perhaps TRBD1, on 6 matching bases. Counted from cysteine to phenylalanine, this CDR3 has 15 amino acids. Kept here is only the CDR3 DNA, which spans 45 bases and is read in frame from base 1. Trimming costs V 2 bases and J 2 bases, and their ends lie 10 bases apart. The germline V gene encodes CDR1 MNHEY and CDR2 SMNVEV (reference sequence).